The 15 T cell receptor beta chains presented below share a single source sample, sequenced in a study of blood T cell repertoires in COVID-19. Assay used: immunoSEQ multiplex PCR; TCRdb lists only in-frame clones, some missing. This repertoire shows under 500,000 clones, 80% to 90% found once; its top ten account for roughly 4%. The sequencing input was peripheral blood. These receptors came from a woman in her twenties or thirties with acute or convalescent COVID-19.

The chain is built from TRBV6-1 and TRBJ1-4, with TRBD1 matching over 8 bases. Germline assignment: CDR1 MNHNS and CDR2 SASEGT. The V and J ends lost 1 base and 7 bases, in that order; junction bases with no gene match: 2. This CDR3 spans 14 amino acids. The CDR3 region is CASSEVQGAEKLFF. The CDR3 DNA is TGTGCCAGCAGTGAAGTTCAGGGGGCTGAAAAACTGTTTTTT.

This chain uses TRBV3-1 (or the pseudogene TRBV3-2) with TRBJ1-2, with D uncertain. The CDR3 length is 15 residues. Per the germline V gene, CDR1 is LGHDT and CDR2 is YNNKEL (reference sequence). Deletions cut 0 bases from V and 7 bases from J, with 15 bases between. The CDR3 here is CASSQDGTGQRGYTF. In nucleotides, the CDR3 is TGTGCCAGCAGCCAAGATGGAACGGGTCAGCGTGGCTACACCTTC.

This chain connects TRBV27 to TRBJ2-3, with TRBD2 matching over 10 bases. The CDR3 totals 16 residues. Germline V lookup: CDR1 MNHEY, CDR2 SMNVEV (reference sequence). J was trimmed by 7 bases and V by 5 bases; bases with no gene match: 12. The CDR3 nucleotides are TGTGCCAGCAGTCCGAGCGGGGGGGGTGAGGGGCATACGCAGTATTTT. Its protein is CASSPSGGGEGHTQYF.

This chain uses TRBV5-1 with TRBJ1-1, with 9 bases fitting TRBD1. This CDR3 has 15 amino acids. Germline V lookup: CDR1 SGHRS, CDR2 YFSETQ. The V segment lost 2 bases and the J segment 6 bases; nucleotides outside the gene matches: 8. The CDR3 region has the DNA TGCGCCAGCAGCTTAGATAAAACAGGGGGCGCTGAAGCTTTCTTT. It translates to CASSLDKTGGAEAFF.

As DNA, the CDR3 is TGCGCCAGCAGCTCAAATACAGGGGTTTATGGCTACACCTTC. It specifies CASSSNTGVYGYTF. The genes are TRBV5-1 and TRBJ1-2; 7 bases agree with TRBD1. Germline CDR1 is SGHRS and CDR2 is YFSETQ. The CDR3 is 14 residues long. Trimming cost V 3 bases and J 5 bases; bases outside gene matches: 7.

The gene calls are TRBV7-2 and TRBJ1-5; possibly TRBD1 for D (6 bases). CDR3 length: 13 residues. V was pared by 4 bases and J by 2 bases, with 6 bases between. Per the germline V gene, CDR1 is SGHTA and CDR2 is FQGNSA. CDR3 coding DNA: TGTGCCAGCAGCTGGACAGGCAATCAGCCCCAGCATTTT. Translating gives CASSWTGNQPQHF.

This chain links TRBV29-1 with TRBJ2-3; possible D gene TRBD2, 5 bases. The CDR3 runs to 15 residues. Germline loops: CDR1 SQVTM, CDR2 ANQGSEA. V was clipped by 5 bases and J by 0 bases, with 15 bases between them. The CDR3 is CSVLRLTTSTDTQYF. The CDR3 region has the DNA TGCAGCGTTCTAAGGCTGACTACTAGCACAGATACGCAGTATTTT.

This chain uses TRBV5-5 with TRBJ2-7; TRBD1 matches at 10 bases. Unmatched junction bases numbered 1, after V lost 3 bases and J lost 4 bases. CDR1 and CDR2 (germline): SGHKS, YYEKEE (reference sequence). The CDR3 loop spans 13 amino acids. Here the CDR3 reads CASSWTGGYEQYF. Written as DNA, the CDR3 is TGTGCCAGCAGCTGGACAGGGGGTTACGAGCAGTACTTC.

The chain carries TRBV6-5 and TRBJ1-1; tentative D call: TRBD1 (6 bases). The CDR3 runs to 13 residues. CDR1 is MNHEY, CDR2 SVGAGI, per germline. Trimming removed 8 bases at V and 8 bases at J, with 18 bases between. The CDR3 DNA reads as TGTGCCAGCCGTTCGACAGGAGAATTCGAAGCTTTCTTT. It yields the protein CASRSTGEFEAFF.

The rearrangement uses TRBV29-1 and TRBJ2-7, with TRBD1 matching over 8 bases. There are 14 residues in the CDR3. Per germline, CDR1 SQVTM and CDR2 ANQGSEA. Unmatched junction bases numbered 2, after V lost 1 base and J lost 0 bases. As DNA, the CDR3 is TGCAGCGTTGAAGGGACAGGGAGCTCCTACGAGCAGTACTTC. This translates into CSVEGTGSSYEQYF.

This rearrangement joins TRBV7-6 to TRBJ2-3; 16 bases align to TRBD2. V lost 5 bases and J lost 2; bases outside the gene matches: 13. The CDR3 spans 20 residues. CDR1 and CDR2 from the germline V gene are SGHVS and FNYEAQ. The CDR3 bases are TGTGCCAGCAGCCCTACGTCCGGGACTAGCGGGGGGGGCCCCACAGATACGCAGTATTTT. This sequence encodes CASSPTSGTSGGGPTDTQYF. The complete variable domain, with remaining parts taken from reference TRBV7-6 and TRBJ2-3, reads GAGVSQSPRYKVTKRGQDVALRCDPISGHVSLYWYRQALGQGPEFLTYFNYEAQQDKSGLPNDRFSAERPEGSISTLTIQRTEQRDSAMYRCASSPTSGTSGGGPTDTQYFGPGTRLTVL.

Concerning this clone: Other nucleotide sequences from this sample produce the same CDR3. V is TRBV11-3 and J is TRBJ2-2; possibly TRBD1 for D (6 bases). Trimming stripped 1 base from V and 0 bases from J, with 6 bases between. The CDR3 extends over 15 amino acids. Germline CDR1 is SGHNT and CDR2 is YENEEA. The CDR3 spells CASSLGQANTGELFF. The CDR3 DNA is TGTGCCAGCAGCTTAGGACAGGCGAACACCGGGGAGCTGTTTTTT.

This chain links TRBV19 with TRBJ2-2, with TRBD1 matching over 9 bases. CDR1 is LNHDA, CDR2 SQIVND, per germline (reference sequence). Trimming at V came to 9 bases and at J to 6 bases, leaving 14 bases not matched to a gene. The CDR3 length is 16 residues. The CDR3 protein is CASRSRPGQGPGELFF. Here the CDR3 DNA reads TGTGCCAGCCGAAGTAGACCGGGACAGGGCCCCGGGGAGCTGTTTTTT.

The rearrangement uses TRBV18 and TRBJ1-2; no reliable D call. Germline V gene lookup returns CDR1 KGHSH and CDR2 LQKENI. The CDR3 is made up of 16 amino acids. Trimming removed 7 bases at V and 8 bases at J, with 26 bases between. For the CDR3, the DNA is TGTGCCAGCTTAAACCAAGGCGGGAGACAAGTAGAGGGCTACACCTTC. Amino acid sequence: CASLNQGGRQVEGYTF.

This clone has only one observation. V and J are TRBV28 and TRBJ2-7, with D uncertain. The V and J ends lost 4 bases and 2 bases respectively, with 24 bases between them. This CDR3 contains 18 residues. CDR1 and CDR2 from the germline V gene are MDHEN and SYDVKM. The CDR3 region has the DNA TGTGCCAGCAGTTCCCCCCAGGTTAGTGGCAGAGCAGCCTACGAGCAGTACTTC. It specifies CASSSPQVSGRAAYEQYF.